Shown below are 24 T cell receptor beta chains from a single sample sequenced in a study of blood T cell repertoires in COVID-19. Using immunoSEQ multiplex PCR, the repertoire was profiled, and TCRdb retains in-frame clones only, with some absent. The table includes about 200,000 clones, approximately 90% detected once. What was sequenced was peripheral blood. The receptors shown here come from a man between 40 and 49 years old with acute or convalescent COVID-19.

This clone was picked up one time. The rearrangement joins TRBV7-9 to TRBJ1-2; D may be TRBD1 (5 bases). Germline-derived CDR1 and CDR2 are SEHNR and FQNEAQ (reference sequence). The CDR3 spans 15 residues. Trimming stripped 0 bases from V and 4 bases from J, with 12 bases between. CDR3 sequence (DNA): TGTGCCAGCAGCTTAGCGAGAGGAGGGGCCTATGGCTACACCTTC. It is translated as CASSLARGGAYGYTF.

This clone was observed a handful of times. The chain has TRBV19 and TRBJ2-1, with D hard to call. This CDR3 has 16 amino acids. The ends were cut back, 1 base at V and 4 bases at J, with 14 bases in the middle. Germline assignment: CDR1 LNHDA and CDR2 SQIVND (reference sequence). The CDR3 coding sequence is TGTGCCAGTAGTATAGCTGTCGCGGAACGATACAATGAGCAGTTCTTC. Protein: CASSIAVAERYNEQFF.

The V gene is TRBV5-1, the J gene TRBJ1-5, with TRBD1 identical over 7 bases. The germline V gene encodes CDR1 SGHRS and CDR2 YFSETQ. Unmatched junction bases numbered 7, after V lost 3 bases and J lost 4 bases. This CDR3 spans 15 amino acids. DNA of the CDR3: TGCGCCAGCAGCTCAACAGGGGTCCCTAATCAGCCCCAGCATTTT. Translation gives CASSSTGVPNQPQHF.

This clone was counted once. In DNA form, the CDR3 reads TGTGCCAGCAGTTTTTCAGGACTCACCTCCTACGAGCAGTACTTC. It is translated as CASSFSGLTSYEQYF. This chain connects TRBV28 to TRBJ2-7; D possibly corresponds to TRBD2 (5 bases). The CDR3 runs to 15 residues. Germline V gene lookup returns CDR1 MDHEN and CDR2 SYDVKM. Trimming took 3 bases from V and 0 from J, leaving 12 bases between them.

The chain employs TRBV29-1 and TRBJ1-2; perhaps TRBD1 as D (5 bases). Between the trimmed V and J ends, which lost 6 bases and 6 bases, there was a span of 14 bases. The CDR3 length is 12 residues. The germline V gene encodes CDR1 SQVTM and CDR2 ANQGSEA. The CDR3 loop is CSVGGLVDGYTF. The CDR3, as DNA: TGCAGCGTCGGGGGTTTAGTGGATGGCTACACCTTC.

The rearrangement links TRBV5-1 to TRBJ2-7; D unclear. From germline, CDR1 is SGHRS and CDR2 YFSETQ. CDR3 length equals 15 residues. With 2 bases removed from V and 4 bases from J, the gap between germline ends came to 16 bases. The CDR3 bases are TGCGCCAGCAGCTTTACGGGTCTTCCTGAGTACGAGCAGTACTTC. The encoded protein is CASSFTGLPEYEQYF.

The chain carries TRBV5-3 and TRBJ1-2; the match to TRBD1 covers 7 bases. TRBV5-3 is an ORF, with its function uncertain. With 5 bases clipped from V and 2 bases from J, the junction kept 18 bases outside the gene matches. This CDR3 spans 18 amino acids. In DNA, the CDR3 is TGTGCCAGAAGTCCAGACGGACAGGTGGGGCGAAGGAACTATGGCTACACCTTC. Residues: CARSPDGQVGRRNYGYTF.

The chain combines TRBV7-8 with TRBJ1-1; no clear D. Germline CDR1 SGHVS, CDR2 FQNEAQ. The CDR3 is 13 residues long. V was trimmed by 2 bases and J by 0 bases, leaving 4 bases between them. CDR3 coding DNA: TGTGCCAGCAGCTTACATGTGAACACTGAAGCTTTCTTT. Residues: CASSLHVNTEAFF. Looking up the rest from reference TRBV7-8 and TRBJ1-1 gives the full variable domain: GAGVSQSPRYKVAKRGQDVALRCDPISGHVSLFWYQQALGQGPEFLTYFQNEAQLDKSGLPSDRFFAERPEGSVSTLKIQRTQQEDSAVYLCASSLHVNTEAFFGQGTRLTVV.

The chain joins TRBV9 to TRBJ2-1; D possibly corresponds to TRBD2 (5 bases). Trimming stripped 0 bases from V and 6 bases from J, with 13 bases between. Germline values: CDR1 SGDLS, CDR2 YYNGEE. The CDR3 is made up of 15 amino acids. The DNA of the CDR3 is TGTGCCAGCAGCGTAGGAGGGAGCGGTCGCAATGAGCAGTTCTTC. Encoded protein: CASSVGGSGRNEQFF.

V usage is TRBV7-9 and J usage is TRBJ1-1; 7 bases are a match to TRBD1. CDR1 and CDR2 (germline): SEHNR, FQNEAQ (reference sequence). This CDR3 spans 14 amino acids. The ends lost 7 bases at V and 3 bases at J; junction bases unmatched: 8. The CDR3 loop is CASTRQGWDTEAFF. For the CDR3, the DNA is TGTGCCAGCACCCGACAGGGTTGGGACACTGAAGCTTTCTTT.

The chain carries TRBV6-5 and TRBJ1-1; tentative D call: TRBD1 (5 bases). The CDR3 is 14 residues long. With 7 bases removed from V and 4 bases from J, the gap between germline ends came to 16 bases. Germline V gene lookup returns CDR1 MNHEY and CDR2 SVGAGI. As DNA, the CDR3 is TGTGCCAGCACCCACGCGCAGGGTCTCACTGAAGCTTTCTTT. Encoded protein: CASTHAQGLTEAFF.

The chain employs TRBV3-1 (or the pseudogene TRBV3-2) and TRBJ2-5; a possible D gene is TRBD2 (6 bases). Germline V gives CDR1 LGHDT, CDR2 YNNKEL (reference sequence). V was trimmed by 0 bases and J by 4 bases, leaving 9 bases between them. This CDR3 has 14 residues. The CDR3 region is CASSQDFGGETQYF. The CDR3 nucleotides read TGTGCCAGCAGCCAAGATTTCGGGGGAGAGACCCAGTACTTC.

The V call is TRBV4-2, the J call TRBJ2-7; 14 positions match TRBD2. Germline trimming cut 0 bases from V and 3 bases from J; bases unmatched to any gene: 13. Germline CDR1 and CDR2: LGHNA and YNFKEQ. This CDR3 comprises 20 residues. CDR3 nucleotides: TGTGCCAGCAGCCAAGACCTCTTTCCGGGACTAGCGGGAGACGGCTACGAGCAGTACTTC. Translated, it gives CASSQDLFPGLAGDGYEQYF.

This clone showed up just a few times. Other DNA sequences in this specimen translate into the identical CDR3. J is TRBJ2-7 and V is TRBV19, with D perhaps TRBD2 (6 bases). This CDR3 has 13 amino acids. Germline CDR1 LNHDA, CDR2 SQIVND (reference sequence). V lost 7 bases, J lost 2 bases, and 12 bases lay in between. CDR3 amino acids: CASKGTGAYEQYF. CDR3 coding DNA: TGTGCCAGTAAGGGGACTGGAGCCTACGAGCAGTACTTC.

V usage is TRBV28 and J usage is TRBJ2-5, with 8 bases identical to TRBD2. Per the germline V gene, CDR1 is MDHEN and CDR2 is SYDVKM. V dropped 7 bases and J dropped 6; count of bases not matched to a gene: 10. This CDR3 has 14 amino acids. The CDR3 loop is CASTLALAGQTQYF. The CDR3 nucleotides read TGTGCCAGCACCCTCGCCTTAGCGGGGCAGACCCAGTACTTC.

The chain has TRBV29-1 and TRBJ1-1; TRBD1 agrees at 7 bases. V dropped 4 bases and J dropped 6; count of bases not matched to a gene: 5. Germline-derived CDR1 and CDR2 are SQVTM and ANQGSEA. The CDR3 is 12 amino acids. CDR3 sequence: CSVGYRGSEAFF. For the CDR3, the DNA is TGCAGCGTTGGTTACAGGGGATCTGAAGCTTTCTTT. Drawing the rest from reference TRBV29-1 and TRBJ1-1, the complete variable domain is SAVISQKPSRDICQRGTSLTIQCQVDSQVTMMFWYRQQPGQSLTLIATANQGSEATYESGFVIDKFPISRPNLTFSTLTVSNMSPEDSSIYLCSVGYRGSEAFFGQGTRLTVV.

J is TRBJ1-5 and V is TRBV4-1; D gene unclear. Germline loops: CDR1 MGHRA, CDR2 YSYEKL. V was clipped by 1 base and J by 7 bases, with 17 bases between them. The CDR3 spans 16 residues. For the CDR3, the DNA is TGCGCCAGCAGCCAAGCTTCGCCAGCGGTAGGACAGCCCCAGCATTTT. This encodes CASSQASPAVGQPQHF.

The genes are TRBV4-2 and TRBJ2-2, with 11 bases lining up with TRBD2. Germline V gene lookup returns CDR1 LGHNA and CDR2 YNFKEQ. The CDR3 has 15 residues. V was clipped by 4 bases and J by 5 bases; unmatched bases: 3. In nucleotides, the CDR3 is TGTGCCAGCAGCCCAAGACTAGCGGGGACCGGGGAGCTGTTTTTT. This sequence encodes CASSPRLAGTGELFF.

The rearrangement joins TRBV11-1 to TRBJ2-1; D may be TRBD1 (6 bases). V dropped 1 base and J dropped 4 bases, with 8 bases sitting between them. The length of the CDR3 is 14 residues. The V gene's germline CDR1 is SGHAT and CDR2 FQDESV (reference sequence). The CDR3: CASSLGDTYNEQFF. CDR3 DNA: TGTGCCAGCAGCTTAGGGGACACTTACAATGAGCAGTTCTTC.

The chain combines TRBV6-6 with TRBJ2-2; 7 nucleotides line up with TRBD2. The CDR3 runs to 16 residues. Germline V gene lookup returns CDR1 MNHNY and CDR2 SVGAGI (reference sequence). V shed 0 bases and J 7 bases; nucleotides not matched to a gene: 8. CDR3 nucleotides: TGTGCCAGCAGTTACTCGAATCCGGGGGAGGGCGGGGAGCTGTTTTTT. Translation gives CASSYSNPGEGGELFF.

The chain is built from TRBV7-8 and TRBJ1-2; a possible D gene is TRBD1 (5 bases). The CDR3 is made up of 14 amino acids. The germline V gene encodes CDR1 SGHVS and CDR2 FQNEAQ. Trimming took 1 base from V and 4 from J, leaving 10 bases between them. This CDR3 reads CASSLGWGSYGYTF. Here the CDR3 DNA reads TGTGCCAGCAGCTTAGGGTGGGGCAGCTATGGCTACACCTTC.

This clone was picked up one time. The rearrangement joins TRBV9 to TRBJ2-1, with 11 bases identical to TRBD1. The V gene end was trimmed by 0 bases and the J gene end by 7 bases; junction bases not matched to a gene: 3. This CDR3 has 15 amino acids. CDR1 and CDR2 from the germline V gene are SGDLS and YYNGEE. Here the CDR3 reads CASSVGTGGSNEQFF. For the CDR3, the DNA is TGTGCCAGCAGCGTAGGGACAGGGGGCTCGAATGAGCAGTTCTTC.

The J gene is TRBJ1-5, the V gene TRBV7-2, with D maybe TRBD1 (6 bases). The germline V gene has CDR1 SGHTA and CDR2 FQGNSA. The V end was cut by 1 base, the J end by 4 bases, with 17 bases between. The CDR3 loop spans 17 amino acids. The CDR3 loop is CASSLVIVPTGNQPQHF. CDR3 nucleotide sequence: TGTGCCAGCAGCTTAGTGATAGTCCCTACAGGGAATCAGCCCCAGCATTTT.

As to this clone: Relative to the germline gene, one junction end is altered; a read error may explain this. CDR3: CSVVVYYGYTF. CDR3 DNA sequence: TGCAGCGTTGTGGTTTACTACGGCTACACCTTC. This rearrangement joins TRBV29-1 to TRBJ1-2, with unresolved D. The CDR3 loop spans 11 amino acids. Germline lookup yields CDR1 SQVTM and CDR2 ANQGSEA.